This TCR beta chain is drawn from a study of blood T cell repertoires in COVID-19. Study background: Nucleic acid was either cDNA or gDNA, and it came from T cells, B-cell-depleted T cells, or PBMCs.

Trimming pared 3 bases from V and 1 base from J, leaving 10 bases between. CDR3 length equals 14 residues. Germline lookup yields CDR1 SQVTM and CDR2 ANQGSEA. In the authors' methods: Reference gene primer amplification gave nucleated cell count estimates. Measured with immunoSEQ multiplex PCR; TCRdb has only the in-frame clones, and not every one. V, J and clone size are those of that table, while D and trimming were read from the DNA. This sample has 200,000 to 300,000 clones; about nine tenths occur once, and the top ten carry about 2.5%. This receptor was obtained from a person aged 18 to 29 with COVID-19, enrolled during active disease. The rearrangement links TRBV29-1 to TRBJ1-5; D unresolved. Source material: peripheral blood. CDR3 in DNA: TGCAGCGTTGACGAGATAGAGAGCAATCAGCCCCAGCATTTT. Its translation: CSVDEIESNQPQHF.